These 21 T cell receptor beta chains share one sample of origin, sequenced in a study of T cells after yellow fever vaccination. TCRdb called the 5' RACE reads again in MiXCR, with one record for every CDR3 protein. The table records fewer than 150,000 distinct CDR3 sequences, about 7.7% of them present only once. The sequences come from CD4+ T cells sorted from PBMCs, collected 5 days after the yellow fever booster vaccination. These receptors came from a man younger than 45 who received the YFV17D yellow fever vaccine.

This clonotype was seen more than once but under ten times. This chain connects TRBV5-6 to TRBJ2-1, with TRBD2 matching 10 bases. V gave up 5 bases and J gave up 7 bases; unmatched junction bases: 15. Germline V CDR1 and CDR2: SGHDT, YYEEEE. The CDR3 contains 17 residues. The CDR3 sequence is CASRKLAVAGGGNEQFF. The CDR3 nucleotides are TGTGCCAGCAGAAAACTGGCGGTAGCGGGAGGTGGAAATGAGCAGTTCTTC.

V usage is TRBV3-1 and J usage is TRBJ2-1; 12 nucleotides agree with TRBD2. CDR3 length equals 14 residues. Germline values: CDR1 LGHDT, CDR2 YNNKEL (reference sequence). CDR3 nucleotides: TGTACCATCAGTTCGCGACTAGCGGGAGCCGAGCAGTTCTTC. Translated, it gives CTISSRLAGAEQFF.

This clonotype was observed at least ten times. The chain employs TRBV28 and TRBJ2-3, with no clear D. The germline V gene encodes CDR1 MDHEN and CDR2 SYDVKM. There are 18 residues in the CDR3. V was cut by 1 base and J by 0 bases, with 17 bases left in between. The CDR3 is CASSLSPGIGSSTDTQYF. In DNA, the CDR3 is TGTGCCAGCAGTTTATCACCAGGCATTGGGTCTAGCACAGATACGCAGTATTTT.

This clonotype was counted at least ten times. The J gene is TRBJ2-2, the V gene TRBV7-2, with 8 bases identical to TRBD1. The junction had 11 bases not matched to a gene; V was cut back by 11 bases and J by 6 bases. This CDR3 is 14 amino acids long. Germline assignment: CDR1 SGHTA and CDR2 FQGNSA. CDR3 region: CASRTGPSPGELFF. The CDR3 coding sequence is TGTGCCTCTAGGACAGGGCCCTCCCCCGGGGAGCTGTTTTTT.

At least ten counts were recorded for this clonotype. The chain couples TRBV7-6 to TRBJ1-6; the D gene is possibly TRBD1 (5 bases). The CDR3 length is 15 residues. Trimming pared 1 base from V and 5 bases from J, leaving 9 bases between. Germline V gene lookup returns CDR1 SGHVS and CDR2 FNYEAQ. In DNA form, the CDR3 reads TGTGCCAGCAGCTTAGGGAGGGGAAATAATTCACCCCTCCACTTT. This gives the protein CASSLGRGNNSPLHF.

As for this clonotype: A single base separates this from a much larger clone, so it may be a read error. The rearrangement links TRBV20-1 to TRBJ2-5; D gene unclear. The CDR3 spans 14 residues. CDR1 and CDR2 (germline): DFQATT, SNEGSKA (reference sequence). V was cut by 0 bases and J by 5 bases, with 13 bases left in between. In nucleotides, the CDR3 is TGCAGTGCTAGAGATAACCCGCCTATTGAGACCCAGTACTTC. Residues: CSARDNPPIETQYF.

This clonotype was observed at least ten times. CDR3 DNA: TGTGCCAGCAGCGGGGACAGGCGAACCTATAGCAATCAGCCCCAGCATTTT. It codes for CASSGDRRTYSNQPQHF. The chain carries TRBV7-8 and TRBJ1-5; 8 positions agree with TRBD1. Germline loops: CDR1 SGHVS, CDR2 FQNEAQ. Unmatched junction bases numbered 9, after V lost 5 bases and J lost 0 bases. The CDR3 is 17 residues long. Drawing the rest from reference TRBV7-8 and TRBJ1-5, the complete variable domain is GAGVSQSPRYKVAKRGQDVALRCDPISGHVSLFWYQQALGQGPEFLTYFQNEAQLDKSGLPSDRFFAERPEGSVSTLKIQRTQQEDSAVYLCASSGDRRTYSNQPQHFGDGTRLSIL.

Concerning this clonotype: It is likely a read error, because the conserved phenylalanine at the end of the CDR3 is missing. It is unclear where the CDR3 begins or ends on the DNA, so no DNA is shown, and the CDR3 is as TCRdb lists it. The V gene is TRBV7-4, the J gene TRBJ1-6; the DNA was not compared with TRBD1, the D call given in the table. The CDR3 spans 15 residues, counting both ends. The germline gives CDR1 SGHVT, CDR2 SQSDAQ. This CDR3 is CTSSQDTPLQRARLL.

This clonotype was observed at least ten times. The chain uses TRBV10-3 and TRBJ1-1; TRBD1 might be the D (6 bases). CDR3 length: 13 amino acids. Deletions cut 4 bases from V and 0 bases from J, with 6 bases between. Per the germline V gene, CDR1 is ENHRY and CDR2 is SYGVKD. The CDR3 here is CAISAGVNTEAFF. CDR3 bases: TGTGCCATCAGTGCAGGGGTGAACACTGAAGCTTTCTTT.

This clonotype was counted many times. The V and J genes are TRBV12-3 or TRBV12-4 and TRBJ1-5; tentative D call: TRBD1 (6 bases). The CDR3 consists of 15 residues. V lost 6 bases, J lost 0 bases, and 12 bases lay in between. The chain's CDR3 is CASSQGKYSNQPQHF. The CDR3, as DNA: TGTGCCAGCAGCCAGGGGAAATATAGCAATCAGCCCCAGCATTTT.

This chain joins TRBV5-4 and TRBJ2-2, with D perhaps TRBD2 (6 bases). The germline V gene has CDR1 SGHNT and CDR2 YYREEE (reference sequence). V was clipped by 0 bases and J by 5 bases, with 14 bases between them. This CDR3 has 16 amino acids. CDR3 region: CASSLASHGTTGELFF. The CDR3, as DNA: TGTGCCAGCAGCTTGGCCTCGCATGGGACTACCGGGGAGCTGTTTTTT.

This clonotype was seen many times. The J gene is TRBJ2-1, the V gene TRBV20-1, with 11 bases aligning to TRBD2. J gave up 8 bases and V 1 base, and 13 bases lay outside the gene matches. CDR3 length: 17 residues. Germline values: CDR1 DFQATT, CDR2 SNEGSKA (reference sequence). The CDR3 sequence is CSARVPFSGRVRYEQFF. The CDR3 DNA is TGCAGTGCTAGAGTCCCTTTTAGCGGGAGGGTTAGGTATGAGCAGTTCTTC.

With regard to this clonotype: This may come from a read error, since a much larger clone is one base off. The chain joins TRBV12-3 or TRBV12-4 to TRBJ2-3; 7 bases line up with TRBD2. The CDR3 covers 16 residues. The DNA of the CDR3 is TGTGCCAGCAGCTTTTCCAACGGGAGGTGGGCAGATATGCAGTATTTT. It is translated as CASSFSNGRWADMQYF.

This clonotype showed up many times. The chain links TRBV9 to TRBJ2-4; D ambiguous. Trimming removed 0 bases from V and 6 bases from J, with 4 bases in between. Per the germline V gene, CDR1 is SGDLS and CDR2 is YYNGEE. The CDR3 loop spans 12 amino acids. The CDR3 loop reads CASSVVGNIQYF. The CDR3 DNA is TGTGCCAGCAGCGTAGTCGGAAACATTCAGTACTTC.

This sequence joins TRBV28 and TRBJ2-2; D uncertain. This CDR3 has 14 amino acids. V lost 5 bases to trimming and J lost 3 bases, with 10 bases between them. Germline V gene sequence: CDR1 MDHEN, CDR2 SYDVKM. The CDR3 region is CASSIPRHTGELFF. Here the CDR3 DNA reads TGTGCCAGCAGTATACCCAGACACACCGGGGAGCTGTTTTTT.

Concerning this clonotype: This may come from a read error, since a much larger clone is one base off. The chain is built from TRBV10-3 and TRBJ2-3; 10 nucleotides line up with TRBD1. This CDR3 has 14 residues. CDR1 and CDR2 from the germline V gene are ENHRY and SYGVKD. The V segment lost 5 bases and the J segment 3 bases; nucleotides outside the gene matches: 2. The CDR3 DNA follows: TGTGCCATCAGTAAGGGACAGGGGACAGATACGCAGTATTTT. Translating it yields CAISKGQGTDTQYF.

At least ten counts were recorded for this clonotype. The chain is built from TRBV6-5 and TRBJ2-5; D is unresolved. CDR1 is MNHEY, CDR2 SVGAGI, per germline. This CDR3 region has 14 residues. V lost 6 bases and J lost 2, with 13 bases in between. CDR3 sequence: CASRLTASQETQYF. CDR3 nucleotides: TGTGCCAGCAGACTCACAGCTTCTCAAGAGACCCAGTACTTC.

This clonotype was detected ten times or more. This chain uses TRBV6-1 with TRBJ1-5; the match to TRBD1 covers 7 bases. The J segment lost 5 bases and the V segment lost 6 bases, leaving 1 base of the junction unmatched. The CDR3 totals 12 residues. Germline lookup yields CDR1 MNHNS and CDR2 SASEGT. The CDR3 reads CASRGQHQPQHF. The CDR3 DNA reads TGTGCCAGCAGGGGACAGCATCAGCCCCAGCATTTT.

The table lists this clonotype with many counts. The chain joins TRBV4-3 to TRBJ2-2, with 7 bases identical to TRBD1. There are 17 residues in the CDR3. In germline, CDR1 is LGHNA, CDR2 YSLEER. V dropped 0 bases and J dropped 7; count of bases not matched to a gene: 11. CDR3 region: CASSQEEGQIFHGELFF. The CDR3 DNA sequence: TGCGCCAGCAGCCAAGAAGAGGGACAGATTTTTCACGGGGAGCTGTTTTTT.

This clonotype was counted at least ten times. The rearrangement joins TRBV11-1 to TRBJ1-4, with a tentative D call TRBD1 (5 bases). Germline values: CDR1 SGHAT, CDR2 FQDESV (reference sequence). Trimming took off 1 base at V and 0 bases at J, with 21 bases between the two ends. The CDR3 runs 20 residues. In nucleotides, the CDR3 is TGTGCCAGCAGCTTAGTCGCACGGGGGGGGACTTTTGCAACTAATGAAAAACTGTTTTTT. It codes for CASSLVARGGTFATNEKLFF.

This clonotype has a count of ten or more. This sequence joins TRBV12-3 or TRBV12-4 and TRBJ2-3; D is possibly TRBD1 (5 bases). CDR3 size: 13 residues. The ends were cut back, 8 bases at V and 2 bases at J, with 11 bases in the middle. Here the CDR3 DNA reads TGTGCCAGCGGGGCTGGTTACACAGATACGCAGTATTTT. This gives the protein CASGAGYTDTQYF.